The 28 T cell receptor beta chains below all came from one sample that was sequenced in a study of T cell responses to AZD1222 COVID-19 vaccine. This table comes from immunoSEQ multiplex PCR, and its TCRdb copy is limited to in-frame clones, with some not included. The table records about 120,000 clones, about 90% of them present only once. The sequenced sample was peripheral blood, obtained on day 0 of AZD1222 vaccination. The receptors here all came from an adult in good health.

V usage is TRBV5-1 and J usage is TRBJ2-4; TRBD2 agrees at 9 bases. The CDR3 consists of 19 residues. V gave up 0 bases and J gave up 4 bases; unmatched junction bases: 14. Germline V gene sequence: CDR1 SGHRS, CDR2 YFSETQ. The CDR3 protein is CASSLALNTLAGLKNIQYF. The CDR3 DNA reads TGCGCCAGCAGCTTGGCACTGAACACCCTAGCGGGGCTAAAAAACATTCAGTACTTC.

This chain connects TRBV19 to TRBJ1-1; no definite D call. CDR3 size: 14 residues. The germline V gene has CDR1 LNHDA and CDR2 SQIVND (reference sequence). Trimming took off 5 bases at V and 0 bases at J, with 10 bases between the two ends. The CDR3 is CASSPGRLNTEAFF. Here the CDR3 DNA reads TGTGCCAGTAGTCCCGGACGGTTGAACACTGAAGCTTTCTTT.

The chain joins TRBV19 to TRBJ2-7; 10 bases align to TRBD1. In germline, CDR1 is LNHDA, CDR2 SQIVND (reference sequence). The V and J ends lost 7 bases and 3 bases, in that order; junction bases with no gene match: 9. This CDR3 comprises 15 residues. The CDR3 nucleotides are TGTGCCAGTAACCATGCTGGGACAGGGGTCTACGAGCAGTACTTC. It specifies CASNHAGTGVYEQYF.

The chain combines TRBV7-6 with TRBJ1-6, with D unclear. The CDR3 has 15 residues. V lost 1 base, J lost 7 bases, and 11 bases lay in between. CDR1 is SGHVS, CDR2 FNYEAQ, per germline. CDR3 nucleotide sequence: TGTGCCAGCAGCTTAGTCGGAGATTCGAATTCACCCCTCCACTTT. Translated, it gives CASSLVGDSNSPLHF.

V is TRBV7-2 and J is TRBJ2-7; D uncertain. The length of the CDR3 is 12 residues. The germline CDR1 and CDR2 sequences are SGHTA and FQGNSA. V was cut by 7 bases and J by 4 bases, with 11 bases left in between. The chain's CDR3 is CASTSEGYEQYF. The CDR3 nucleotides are TGTGCCAGCACCTCTGAAGGGTACGAGCAGTACTTC.

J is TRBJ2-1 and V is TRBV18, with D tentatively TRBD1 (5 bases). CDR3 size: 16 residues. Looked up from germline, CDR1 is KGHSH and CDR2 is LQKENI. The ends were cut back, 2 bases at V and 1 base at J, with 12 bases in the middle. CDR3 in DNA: TGTGCCAGCTCACCATATGACAGATCTTCCTACAATGAGCAGTTCTTC. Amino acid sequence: CASSPYDRSSYNEQFF.

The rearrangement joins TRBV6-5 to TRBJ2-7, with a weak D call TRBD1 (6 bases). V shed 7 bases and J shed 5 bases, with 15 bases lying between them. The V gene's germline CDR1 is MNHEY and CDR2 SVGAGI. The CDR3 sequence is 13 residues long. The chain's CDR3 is CASTNHNRDEQYF. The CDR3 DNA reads TGTGCCAGCACCAACCATAACAGGGACGAGCAGTACTTC.

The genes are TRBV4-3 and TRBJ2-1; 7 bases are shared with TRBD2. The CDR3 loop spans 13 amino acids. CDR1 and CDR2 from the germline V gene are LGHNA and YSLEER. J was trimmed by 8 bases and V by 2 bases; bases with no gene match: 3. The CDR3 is CASSQRAGDEQFF. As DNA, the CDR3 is TGCGCCAGCAGCCAACGTGCGGGGGATGAGCAGTTCTTC.

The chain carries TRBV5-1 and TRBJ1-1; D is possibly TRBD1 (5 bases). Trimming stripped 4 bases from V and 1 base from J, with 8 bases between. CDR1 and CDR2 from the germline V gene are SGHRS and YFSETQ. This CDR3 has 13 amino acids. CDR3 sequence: CASSVTGNTEAFF. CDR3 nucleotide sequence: TGCGCCAGCAGCGTTACAGGGAACACTGAAGCTTTCTTT.

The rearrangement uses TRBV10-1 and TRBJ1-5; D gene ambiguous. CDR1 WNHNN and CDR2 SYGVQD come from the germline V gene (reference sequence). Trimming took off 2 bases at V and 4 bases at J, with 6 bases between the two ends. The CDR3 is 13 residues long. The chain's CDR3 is CASSEAHNQPQHF. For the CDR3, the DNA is TGCGCCAGCAGTGAGGCTCATAATCAGCCCCAGCATTTT.

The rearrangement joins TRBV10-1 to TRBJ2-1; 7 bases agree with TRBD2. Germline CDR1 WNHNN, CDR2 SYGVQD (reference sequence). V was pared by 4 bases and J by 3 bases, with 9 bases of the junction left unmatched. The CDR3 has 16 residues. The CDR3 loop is CASSAFGWEGYNEQFF. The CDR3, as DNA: TGCGCCAGCAGTGCTTTCGGATGGGAGGGCTACAATGAGCAGTTCTTC.

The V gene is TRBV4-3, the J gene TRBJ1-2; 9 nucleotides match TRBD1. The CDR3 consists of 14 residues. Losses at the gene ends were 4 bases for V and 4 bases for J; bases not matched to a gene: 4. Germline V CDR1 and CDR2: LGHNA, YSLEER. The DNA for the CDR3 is TGCGCCAGCAGCCCAACAGGGGGCGCCTATGGCTACACCTTC. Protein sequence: CASSPTGGAYGYTF.

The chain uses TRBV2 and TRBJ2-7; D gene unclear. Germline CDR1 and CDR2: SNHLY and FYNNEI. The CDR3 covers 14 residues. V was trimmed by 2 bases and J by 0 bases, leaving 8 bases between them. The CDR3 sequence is CASSEKTVSYEQYF. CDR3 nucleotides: TGTGCCAGCAGTGAAAAAACGGTCTCCTACGAGCAGTACTTC. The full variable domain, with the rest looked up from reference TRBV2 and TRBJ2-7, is EPEVTQTPSHQVTQMGQEVILRCVPISNHLYFYWYRQILGQKVEFLVSFYNNEISEKSEIFDDQFSVERPDGSNFTLKIRSTKLEDSAMYFCASSEKTVSYEQYFGPGTRLTVT.

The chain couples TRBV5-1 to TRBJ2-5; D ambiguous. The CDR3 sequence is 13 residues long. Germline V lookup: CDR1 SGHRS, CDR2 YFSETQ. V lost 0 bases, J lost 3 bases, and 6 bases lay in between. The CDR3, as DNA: TGCGCCAGCAGCTTGGGCTCGGAAGAGACCCAGTACTTC. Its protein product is CASSLGSEETQYF. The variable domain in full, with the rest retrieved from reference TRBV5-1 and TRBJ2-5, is KAGVTQTPRYLIKTRGQQVTLSCSPISGHRSVSWYQQTPGQGLQFLFEYFSETQRNKGNFPGRFSGRQFSNSRSEMNVSTLELGDSALYLCASSLGSEETQYFGPGTRLLVL.

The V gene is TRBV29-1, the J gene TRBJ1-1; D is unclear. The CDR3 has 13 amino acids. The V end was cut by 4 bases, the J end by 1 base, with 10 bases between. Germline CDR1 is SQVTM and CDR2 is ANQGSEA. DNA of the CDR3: TGCAGCGTTGCCCAGGCCCCGAACACTGAAGCTTTCTTT. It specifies CSVAQAPNTEAFF.

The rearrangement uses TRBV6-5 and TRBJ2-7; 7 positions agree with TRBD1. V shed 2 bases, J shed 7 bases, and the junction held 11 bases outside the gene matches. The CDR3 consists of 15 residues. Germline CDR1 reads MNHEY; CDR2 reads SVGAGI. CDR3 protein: CASSYRTGDLIEQYF. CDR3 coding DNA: TGTGCCAGCAGTTACAGGACAGGTGACCTTATAGAGCAGTACTTC.

DNA for the CDR3: TGCGCCAGCAGCCCAGGGACTAGCGGGGGGGCCATTGAGCAGTTCTTC. Encoded protein: CASSPGTSGGAIEQFF. V is TRBV5-1 and J is TRBJ2-1; 16 bases map to TRBD2. The CDR3 is 16 amino acids. The V gene's germline CDR1 is SGHRS and CDR2 YFSETQ. The V segment lost 4 bases and the J segment 9 bases; nucleotides outside the gene matches: 7.

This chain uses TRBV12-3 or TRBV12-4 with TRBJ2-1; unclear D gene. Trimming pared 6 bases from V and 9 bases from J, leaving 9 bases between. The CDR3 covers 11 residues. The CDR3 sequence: CASSYLGEQFF. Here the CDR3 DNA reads TGTGCCAGCAGCTATCTGGGTGAGCAGTTCTTC.

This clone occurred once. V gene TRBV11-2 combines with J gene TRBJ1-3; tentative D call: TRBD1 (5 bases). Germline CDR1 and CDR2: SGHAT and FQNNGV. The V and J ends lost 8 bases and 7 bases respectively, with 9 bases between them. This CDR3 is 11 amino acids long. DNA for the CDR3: TGTGCCAGCTTGGGGGGTAACACCATATATTTT. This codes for CASLGGNTIYF.

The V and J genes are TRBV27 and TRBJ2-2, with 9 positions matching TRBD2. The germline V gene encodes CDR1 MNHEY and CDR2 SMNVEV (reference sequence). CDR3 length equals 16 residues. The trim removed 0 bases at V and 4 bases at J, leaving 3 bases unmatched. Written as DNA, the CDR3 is TGTGCCAGCAGTTTATCTAGCGGGGGAAGCACCGGGGAGCTGTTTTTT. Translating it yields CASSLSSGGSTGELFF.

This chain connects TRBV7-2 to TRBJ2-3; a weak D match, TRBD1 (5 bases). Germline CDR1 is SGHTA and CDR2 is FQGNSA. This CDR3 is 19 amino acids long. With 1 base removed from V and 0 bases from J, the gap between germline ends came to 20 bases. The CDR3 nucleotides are TGTGCCAGCAGCTTAGAGGGGAAGGGAATTGGGGCTAGCACAGATACGCAGTATTTT. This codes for CASSLEGKGIGASTDTQYF.

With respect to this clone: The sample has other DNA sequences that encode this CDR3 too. The DNA of the CDR3 is TGTGCCAGCAGCCAGGGGTATGGCTACACCTTC. Its protein product is CASSQGYGYTF. The rearrangement uses TRBV28 and TRBJ1-2; D might be TRBD1 (6 bases). Per germline, CDR1 MDHEN and CDR2 SYDVKM. This CDR3 comprises 11 residues. Trimming pared 6 bases from V and 5 bases from J, leaving 7 bases between.

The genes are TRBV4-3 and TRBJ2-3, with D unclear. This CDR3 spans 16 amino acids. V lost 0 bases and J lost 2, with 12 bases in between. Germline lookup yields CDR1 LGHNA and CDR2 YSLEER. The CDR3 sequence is CASSQDAVKPTDTQYF. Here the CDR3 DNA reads TGCGCCAGCAGCCAAGACGCTGTAAAGCCCACAGATACGCAGTATTTT.

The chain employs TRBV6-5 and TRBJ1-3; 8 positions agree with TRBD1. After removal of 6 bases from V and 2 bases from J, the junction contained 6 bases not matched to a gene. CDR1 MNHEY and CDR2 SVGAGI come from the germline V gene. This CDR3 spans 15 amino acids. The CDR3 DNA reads TGTGCCAGCAGACCTGGACAGGGACCTGGAAACACCATATATTTT. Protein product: CASRPGQGPGNTIYF.

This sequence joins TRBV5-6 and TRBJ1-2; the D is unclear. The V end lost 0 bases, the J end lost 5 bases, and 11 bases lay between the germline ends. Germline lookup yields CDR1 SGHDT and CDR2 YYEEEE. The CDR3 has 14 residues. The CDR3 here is CASSLGGMPYGYTF. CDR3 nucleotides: TGTGCCAGCAGCTTGGGGGGAATGCCGTATGGCTACACCTTC.

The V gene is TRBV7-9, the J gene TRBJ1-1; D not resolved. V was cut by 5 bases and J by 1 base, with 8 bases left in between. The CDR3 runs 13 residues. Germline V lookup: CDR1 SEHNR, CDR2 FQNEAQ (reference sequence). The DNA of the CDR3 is TGTGCCAGCAGCCTTGAGGCGAACACTGAAGCTTTCTTT. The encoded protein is CASSLEANTEAFF. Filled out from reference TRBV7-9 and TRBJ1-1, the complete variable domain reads DTGVSQNPRHKITKRGQNVTFRCDPISEHNRLYWYRQTLGQGPEFLTYFQNEAQLEKSRLLSDRFSAERPKGSFSTLEIQRTEQGDSAMYLCASSLEANTEAFFGQGTRLTVV.

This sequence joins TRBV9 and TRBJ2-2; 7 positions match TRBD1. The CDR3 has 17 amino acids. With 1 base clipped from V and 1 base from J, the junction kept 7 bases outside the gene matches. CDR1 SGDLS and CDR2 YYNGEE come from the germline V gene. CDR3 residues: CASSVPTRTGNTGELFF. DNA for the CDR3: TGTGCCAGCAGCGTACCCACCCGGACAGGGAACACCGGGGAGCTGTTTTTT.

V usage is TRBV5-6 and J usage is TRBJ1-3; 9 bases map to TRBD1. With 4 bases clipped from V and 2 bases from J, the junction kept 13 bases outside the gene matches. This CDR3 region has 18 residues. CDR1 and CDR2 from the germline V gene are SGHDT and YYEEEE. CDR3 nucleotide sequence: TGTGCCAGCAGCCCGTCCATCTACAGGGGGCGCCCTGGAAACACCATATATTTT. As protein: CASSPSIYRGRPGNTIYF.